This T cell receptor beta chain was retrieved from a study of graft-versus-host responses after intestinal transplantation. Overall study results and limits: GvH clones were identified in recipient marrow, with some first appearing in ileum or blood.

From germline, CDR1 is MNHEY and CDR2 SMNVEV (reference sequence). There are 13 residues in the CDR3. J gave up 8 bases and V 3 bases, and 6 bases lay outside the gene matches. Note on this clone: Its matching antigen is unknown.

Using immunoSEQ multiplex PCR, the repertoire was profiled, and TCRdb retains in-frame clones only, with some absent. The data show about 110,000 clones, approximately 88% seen once. The rearrangement joins TRBV27 to TRBJ1-2, with 7 bases lining up with TRBD1. This TCR was sampled from a human donor who was the organ donor for an intestinal transplant. Sequencing used unstimulated CD4+ T cells sorted from spleen or lymph node cells, obtained before transplant. CDR3 sequence reads: CASSFDRARGYTF. The CDR3 DNA sequence: TGTGCCAGCAGTTTCGACAGGGCCAGAGGCTACACCTTC.